This record looks at one T cell receptor (beta chain) sequence and its context. Its antigen is as yet unknown. Both 60 Vbeta primers and 13 Jbeta primers went into the PCR. Measured with immunoSEQ multiplex PCR; TCRdb has only the in-frame clones, and not every one. This sample has more than 95,000 clones, with roughly 72% found just once. Germline CDR1 is WNHNN and CDR2 is SYGVQD (reference sequence). The CDR3 length is 14 residues. The V and J ends lost 6 bases and 6 bases, in that order; junction bases with no gene match: 7. This entry is derived from a study of cytomegalovirus exposure and HLA in healthy donors. Findings and limits, study-wide: A previous analysis found most TCR beta V segments productive roughly 87% or roughly 30% of the time. Listed as cytomegalovirus-associated were more than 150 TCR beta chains. In presence/absence analyses, roughly uniform sequencing depth across donors was assumed.

This receptor was identified in a woman between 18 and 29 years old in good health and CMV-seropositive. Sequencing used PBMCs. The V and J genes are TRBV10-1 and TRBJ1-2, with 10 bases that match TRBD1. This CDR3 reads CASSRDRGFNGYTF. The CDR3 coding sequence is TGCGCCAGCAGCCGGGACAGGGGATTCAATGGCTACACCTTC.